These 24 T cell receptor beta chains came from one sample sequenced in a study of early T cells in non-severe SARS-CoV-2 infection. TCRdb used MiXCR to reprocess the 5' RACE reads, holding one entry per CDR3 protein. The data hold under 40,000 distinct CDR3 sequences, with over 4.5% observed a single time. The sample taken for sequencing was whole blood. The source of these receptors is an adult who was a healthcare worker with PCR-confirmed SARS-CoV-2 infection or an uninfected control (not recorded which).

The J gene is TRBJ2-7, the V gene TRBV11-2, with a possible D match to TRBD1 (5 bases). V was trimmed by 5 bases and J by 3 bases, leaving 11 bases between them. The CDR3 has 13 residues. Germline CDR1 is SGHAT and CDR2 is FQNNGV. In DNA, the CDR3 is TGTGCCAGCAGCAACCGACAGCACTACGAGCAGTACTTC. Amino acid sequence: CASSNRQHYEQYF.

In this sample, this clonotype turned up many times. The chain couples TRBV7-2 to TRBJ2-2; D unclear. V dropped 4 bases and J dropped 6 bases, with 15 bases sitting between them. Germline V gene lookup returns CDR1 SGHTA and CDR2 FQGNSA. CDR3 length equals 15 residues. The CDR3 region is CASSSSGPTAGELFF. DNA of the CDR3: TGTGCCAGCAGCTCCAGTGGGCCTACGGCCGGGGAGCTGTTTTTT.

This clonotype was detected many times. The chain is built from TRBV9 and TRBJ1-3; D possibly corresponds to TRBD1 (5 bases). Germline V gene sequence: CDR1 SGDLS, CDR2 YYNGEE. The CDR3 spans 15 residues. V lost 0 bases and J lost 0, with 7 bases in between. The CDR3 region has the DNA TGTGCCAGCAGCGTAGGACAGAGCTCTGGAAACACCATATATTTT. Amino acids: CASSVGQSSGNTIYF.

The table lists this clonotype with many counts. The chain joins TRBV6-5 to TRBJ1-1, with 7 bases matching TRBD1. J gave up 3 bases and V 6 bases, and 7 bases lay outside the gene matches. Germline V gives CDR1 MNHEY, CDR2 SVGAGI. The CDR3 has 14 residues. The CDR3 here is CASRQGTDYTEAFF. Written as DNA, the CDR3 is TGTGCCAGCAGACAGGGGACAGATTACACTGAAGCTTTCTTT.

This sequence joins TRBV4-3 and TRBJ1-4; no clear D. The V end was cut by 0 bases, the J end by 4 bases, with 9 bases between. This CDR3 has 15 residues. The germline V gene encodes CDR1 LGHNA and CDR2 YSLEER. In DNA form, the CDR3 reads TGCGCCAGCAGCCAAGAGTTAGGGAATAATGAAAAACTGTTTTTT. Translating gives CASSQELGNNEKLFF.

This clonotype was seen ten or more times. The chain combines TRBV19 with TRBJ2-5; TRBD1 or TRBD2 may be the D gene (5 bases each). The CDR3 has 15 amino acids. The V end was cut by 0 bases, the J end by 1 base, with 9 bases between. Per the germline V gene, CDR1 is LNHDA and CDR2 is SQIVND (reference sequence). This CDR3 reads CASSIDVGAQETQYF. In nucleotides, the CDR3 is TGTGCCAGTAGTATAGATGTCGGGGCCCAAGAGACCCAGTACTTC.

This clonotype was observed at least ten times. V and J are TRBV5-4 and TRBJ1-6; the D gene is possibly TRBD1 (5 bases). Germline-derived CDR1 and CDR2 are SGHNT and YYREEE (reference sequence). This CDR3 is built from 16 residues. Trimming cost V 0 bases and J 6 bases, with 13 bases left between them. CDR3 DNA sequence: TGTGCCAGCAGCTTGGGTTTAGCAGGGCTTAATTCACCCCTCCACTTT. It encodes CASSLGLAGLNSPLHF.

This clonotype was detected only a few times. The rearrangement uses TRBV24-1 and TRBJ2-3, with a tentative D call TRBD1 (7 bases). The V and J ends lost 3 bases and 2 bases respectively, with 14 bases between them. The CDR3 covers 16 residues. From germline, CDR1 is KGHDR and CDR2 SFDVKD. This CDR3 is CATSDATGEVTDTQYF. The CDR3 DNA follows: TGTGCCACCAGTGATGCCACAGGGGAGGTCACAGATACGCAGTATTTT.

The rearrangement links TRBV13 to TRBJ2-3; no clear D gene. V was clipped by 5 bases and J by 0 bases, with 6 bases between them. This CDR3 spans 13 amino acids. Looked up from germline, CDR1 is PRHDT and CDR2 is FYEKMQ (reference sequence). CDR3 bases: TGTGCCAGCAGCCCGACTAGCACAGATACGCAGTATTTT. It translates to CASSPTSTDTQYF.

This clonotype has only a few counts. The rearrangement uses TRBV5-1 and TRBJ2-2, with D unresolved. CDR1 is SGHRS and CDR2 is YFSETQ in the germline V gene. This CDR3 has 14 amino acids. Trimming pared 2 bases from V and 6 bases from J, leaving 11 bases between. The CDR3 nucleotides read TGCGCCAGCAGCTTTCAGACAACTGCCGGGGAGCTGTTTTTT. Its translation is CASSFQTTAGELFF.

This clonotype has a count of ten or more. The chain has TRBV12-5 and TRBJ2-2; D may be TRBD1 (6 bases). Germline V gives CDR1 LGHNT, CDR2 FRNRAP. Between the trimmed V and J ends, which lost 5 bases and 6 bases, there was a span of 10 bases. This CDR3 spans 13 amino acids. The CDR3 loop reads CASGPQGPGELFF. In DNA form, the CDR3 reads TGTGCTAGTGGTCCACAGGGTCCCGGGGAGCTGTTTTTT.

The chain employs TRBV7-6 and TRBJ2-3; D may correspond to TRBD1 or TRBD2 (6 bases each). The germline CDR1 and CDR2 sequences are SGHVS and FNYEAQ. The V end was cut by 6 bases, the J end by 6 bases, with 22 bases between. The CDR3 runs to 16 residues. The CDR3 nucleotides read TGTGCCAGCAGTTCCTCCTTGGAGGGGGAAGGGGATACGCAGTATTTT. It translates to CASSSSLEGEGDTQYF.

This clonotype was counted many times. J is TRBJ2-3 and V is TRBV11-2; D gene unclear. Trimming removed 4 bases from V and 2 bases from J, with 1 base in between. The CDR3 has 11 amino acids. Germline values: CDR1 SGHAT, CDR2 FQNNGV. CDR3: CASSSTDTQYF. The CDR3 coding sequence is TGTGCCAGCAGCTCCACAGATACGCAGTATTTT.

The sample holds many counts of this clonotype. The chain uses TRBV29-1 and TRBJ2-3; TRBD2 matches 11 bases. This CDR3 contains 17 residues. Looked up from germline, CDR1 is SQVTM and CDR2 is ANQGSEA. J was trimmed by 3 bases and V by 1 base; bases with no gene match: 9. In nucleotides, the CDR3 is TGCAGCGTTGAAGTTTCCCTAGCGGGAGGTCGTACAGATACGCAGTATTTT. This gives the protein CSVEVSLAGGRTDTQYF.

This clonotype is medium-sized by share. CDR3 DNA sequence: TGTGCCAGCAGTGGGGGGGGCGGTCAGCCCCAGCATTTT. Translating it yields CASSGGGGQPQHF. J is TRBJ1-5 and V is TRBV12-3 or TRBV12-4, with a possible D match to TRBD1 (6 bases). Between the trimmed V and J ends, which lost 5 bases and 6 bases, there was a span of 11 bases. The length of the CDR3 is 13 residues.

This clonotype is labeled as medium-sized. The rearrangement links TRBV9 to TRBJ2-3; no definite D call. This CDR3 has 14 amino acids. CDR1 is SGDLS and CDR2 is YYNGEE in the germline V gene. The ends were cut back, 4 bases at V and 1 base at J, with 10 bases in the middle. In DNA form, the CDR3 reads TGTGCCAGCAGCCTAGACATGGGCACAGATACGCAGTATTTT. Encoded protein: CASSLDMGTDTQYF.

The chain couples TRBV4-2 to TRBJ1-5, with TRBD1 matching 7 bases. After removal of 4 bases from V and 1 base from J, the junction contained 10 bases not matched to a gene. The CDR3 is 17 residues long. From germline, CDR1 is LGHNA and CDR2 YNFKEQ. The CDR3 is CASSLHSAGGSNQPQHF. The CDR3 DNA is TGTGCCAGCAGCCTCCATTCGGCAGGGGGAAGCAATCAGCCCCAGCATTTT.

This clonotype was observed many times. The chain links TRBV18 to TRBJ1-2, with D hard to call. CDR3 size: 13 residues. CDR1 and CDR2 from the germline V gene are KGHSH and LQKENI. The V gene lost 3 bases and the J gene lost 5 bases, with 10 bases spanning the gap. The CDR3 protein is CASSPSREYGYTF. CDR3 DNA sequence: TGTGCCAGCTCACCCTCTCGGGAATATGGCTACACCTTC.

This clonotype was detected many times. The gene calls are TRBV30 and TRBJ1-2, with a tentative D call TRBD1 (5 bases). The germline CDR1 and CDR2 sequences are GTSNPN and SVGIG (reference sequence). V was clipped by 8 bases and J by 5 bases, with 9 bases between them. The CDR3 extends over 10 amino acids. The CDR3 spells CAEGLYGYTF. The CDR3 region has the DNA TGTGCCGAGGGACTTTATGGCTACACCTTC.

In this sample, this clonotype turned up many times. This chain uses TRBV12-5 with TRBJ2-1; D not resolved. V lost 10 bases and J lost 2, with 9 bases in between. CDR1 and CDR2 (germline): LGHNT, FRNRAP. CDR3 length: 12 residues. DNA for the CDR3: TGTGCTATTCAGGAACCCTACAATGAGCAGTTCTTC. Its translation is CAIQEPYNEQFF.

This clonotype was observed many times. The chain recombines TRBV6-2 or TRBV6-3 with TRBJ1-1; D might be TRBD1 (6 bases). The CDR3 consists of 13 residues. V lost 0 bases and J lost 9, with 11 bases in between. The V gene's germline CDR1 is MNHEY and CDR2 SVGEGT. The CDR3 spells CASSYSGGGQAFF. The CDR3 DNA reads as TGTGCCAGCAGTTACTCTGGGGGCGGGCAAGCTTTCTTT.

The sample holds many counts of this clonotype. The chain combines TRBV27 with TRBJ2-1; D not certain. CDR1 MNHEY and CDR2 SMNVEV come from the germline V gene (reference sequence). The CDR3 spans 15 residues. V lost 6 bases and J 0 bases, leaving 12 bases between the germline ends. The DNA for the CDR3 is TGTGCCAGCAGGCCGGGCCCGAGCTCCTACAATGAGCAGTTCTTC. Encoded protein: CASRPGPSSYNEQFF.

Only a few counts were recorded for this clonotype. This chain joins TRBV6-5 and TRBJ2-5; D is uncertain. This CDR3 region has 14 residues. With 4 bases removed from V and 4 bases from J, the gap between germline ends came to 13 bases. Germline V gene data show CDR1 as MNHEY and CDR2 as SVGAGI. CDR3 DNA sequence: TGTGCCAGCAGTTCCCGTGAGGCAATAGAGACCCAGTACTTC. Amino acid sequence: CASSSREAIETQYF.

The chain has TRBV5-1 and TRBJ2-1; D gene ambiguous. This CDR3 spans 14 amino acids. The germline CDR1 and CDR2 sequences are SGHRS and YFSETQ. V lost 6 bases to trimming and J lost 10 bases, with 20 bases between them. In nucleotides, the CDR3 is TGCGCCAGCACCCTGGGTACCACGGTTGGGGAGCAGTTCTTC. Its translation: CASTLGTTVGEQFF.